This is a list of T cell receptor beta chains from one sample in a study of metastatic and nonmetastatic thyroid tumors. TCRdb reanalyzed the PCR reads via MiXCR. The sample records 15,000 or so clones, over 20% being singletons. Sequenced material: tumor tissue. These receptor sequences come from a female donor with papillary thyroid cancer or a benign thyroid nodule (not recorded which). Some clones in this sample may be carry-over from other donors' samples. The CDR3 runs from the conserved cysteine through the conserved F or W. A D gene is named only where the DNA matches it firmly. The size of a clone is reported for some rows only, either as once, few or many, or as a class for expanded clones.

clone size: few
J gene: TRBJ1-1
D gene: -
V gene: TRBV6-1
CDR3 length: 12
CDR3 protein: CASSEVWEGGFF
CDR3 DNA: TGTGCCAGCAGTGAAGTTTGGGAGGGAGGTTTCTTT

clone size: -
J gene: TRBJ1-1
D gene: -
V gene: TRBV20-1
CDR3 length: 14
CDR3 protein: CSASAPQGNTEAFF
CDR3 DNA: TGCAGTGCTAGCGCCCCCCAGGGGAACACTGAAGCTTTCTTT

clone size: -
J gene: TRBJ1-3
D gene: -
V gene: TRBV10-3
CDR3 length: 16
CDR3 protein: CAISEPTGLSGNTVYF
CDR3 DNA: TGTGCCATCAGTGAGCCTACGGGCCTATCTGGAAACACCGTATATTTT

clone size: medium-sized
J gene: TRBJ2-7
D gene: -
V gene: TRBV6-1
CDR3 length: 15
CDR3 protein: CASSSSDYRNYEQYF
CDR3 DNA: -

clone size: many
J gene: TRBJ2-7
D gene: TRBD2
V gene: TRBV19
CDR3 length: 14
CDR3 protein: CASHTSGDPYEQYF
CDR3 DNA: TGTGCCAGTCATACTAGCGGGGACCCGTACGAGCAGTACTTC

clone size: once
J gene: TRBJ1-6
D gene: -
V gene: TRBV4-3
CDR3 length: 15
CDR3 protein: CASSPGQFANSPLHF
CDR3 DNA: TGCGCCAGCAGCCCCGGACAGTTTGCTAATTCACCCCTCCACTTT

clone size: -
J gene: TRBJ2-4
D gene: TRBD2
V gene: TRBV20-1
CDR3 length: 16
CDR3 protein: CSASLLGGGAKNIQYF
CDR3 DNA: TGCAGTGCGTCTCTCCTCGGGGGGGGAGCCAAAAACATTCAGTACTTC

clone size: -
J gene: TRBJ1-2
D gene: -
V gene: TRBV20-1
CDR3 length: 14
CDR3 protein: CSARDPVRNYGYTF
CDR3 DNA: TGCAGTGCTAGAGATCCAGTGCGAAACTATGGCTACACCTTC

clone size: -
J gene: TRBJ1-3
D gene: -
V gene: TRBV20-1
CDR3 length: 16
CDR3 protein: CSARDATGGDGNTIYF
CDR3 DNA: TGCAGTGCTAGAGACGCGACAGGAGGTGACGGAAACACCATATATTTT

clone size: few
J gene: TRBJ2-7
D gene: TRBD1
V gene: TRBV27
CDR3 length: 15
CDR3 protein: CASSLTGGIGYEQYF
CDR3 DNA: TGTGCCAGCAGTCTTACAGGGGGAATAGGCTACGAGCAGTACTTC

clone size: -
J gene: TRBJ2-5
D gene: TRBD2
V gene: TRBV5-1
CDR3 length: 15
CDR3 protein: CASSFGTSGRDTQYF
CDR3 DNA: TGCGCCAGCAGCTTCGGGACTAGCGGGAGAGATACCCAGTACTTC

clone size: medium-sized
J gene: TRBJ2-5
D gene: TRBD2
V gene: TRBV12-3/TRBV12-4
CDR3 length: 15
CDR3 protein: CASASGLAMGETQYF
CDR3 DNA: TGTGCCAGCGCTTCCGGACTAGCGATGGGAGAGACCCAGTACTTC

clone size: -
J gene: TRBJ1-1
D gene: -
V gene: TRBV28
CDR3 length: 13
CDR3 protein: CASRDNGKREAFF
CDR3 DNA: TGTGCCAGCAGGGACAACGGGAAGCGGGAAGCTTTCTTT

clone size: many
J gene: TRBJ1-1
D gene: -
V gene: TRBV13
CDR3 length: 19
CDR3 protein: CASTFPPKQGSARDTEAFF
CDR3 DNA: TGTGCCAGCACCTTCCCTCCCAAACAGGGAAGTGCTAGGGACACTGAAGCTTTCTTT

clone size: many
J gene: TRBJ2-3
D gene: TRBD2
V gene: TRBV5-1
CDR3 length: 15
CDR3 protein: CASSLGTSGGDTQYF
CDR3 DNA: TGCGCCAGCAGCCTAGGGACTAGCGGCGGGGATACGCAGTATTTT

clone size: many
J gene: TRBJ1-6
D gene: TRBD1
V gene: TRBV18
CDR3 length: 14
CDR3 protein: CASSPLQGDSPLHF
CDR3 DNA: TGTGCCAGCTCACCGCTACAGGGGGATTCACCCCTCCACTTT

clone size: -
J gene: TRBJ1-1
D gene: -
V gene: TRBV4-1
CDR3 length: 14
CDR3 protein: CATAGGDRNTEAFF
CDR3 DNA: TGCGCCACCGCTGGGGGCGACAGGAACACTGAAGCTTTCTTT

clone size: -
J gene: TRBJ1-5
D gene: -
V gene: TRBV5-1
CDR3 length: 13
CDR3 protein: CASSLDSNQPQHF
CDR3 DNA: TGCGCCAGCAGCCTAGATAGCAATCAGCCCCAGCATTTT

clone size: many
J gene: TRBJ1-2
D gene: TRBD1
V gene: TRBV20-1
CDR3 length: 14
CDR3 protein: CSASRQGSNYGYTF
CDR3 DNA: TGCAGTGCTTCCCGACAGGGTTCCAACTATGGCTACACCTTC

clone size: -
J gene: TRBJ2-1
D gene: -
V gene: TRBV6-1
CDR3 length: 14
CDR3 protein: CASTAPGPWGEQFF
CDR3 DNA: TGTGCCAGCACCGCTCCGGGACCATGGGGTGAGCAGTTCTTC

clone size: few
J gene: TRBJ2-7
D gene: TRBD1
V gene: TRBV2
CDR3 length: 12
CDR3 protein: CASGTDYYEQYF
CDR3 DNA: TGTGCCAGCGGGACAGACTACTACGAGCAGTACTTC

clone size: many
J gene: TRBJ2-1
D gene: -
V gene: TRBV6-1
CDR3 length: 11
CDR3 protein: CASSRYNEQFF
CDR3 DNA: TGTGCCAGCAGCCGATACAATGAGCAGTTCTTC

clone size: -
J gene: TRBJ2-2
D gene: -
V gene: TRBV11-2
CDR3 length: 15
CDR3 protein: CASSLEWGQPGELFF
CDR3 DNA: TGTGCCAGCAGCTTAGAATGGGGCCAACCCGGGGAGCTGTTTTTT

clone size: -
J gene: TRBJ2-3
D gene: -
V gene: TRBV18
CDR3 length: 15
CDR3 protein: CASSPRTDSTDTQYF
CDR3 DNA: TGTGCCAGCTCACCCCGGACAGACAGCACAGATACGCAGTATTTT

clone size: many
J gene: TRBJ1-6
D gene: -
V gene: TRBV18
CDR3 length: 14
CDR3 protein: CASSPPGRVEPLHF
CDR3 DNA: TGTGCCAGCTCACCACCGGGAAGGGTAGAACCCCTCCACTTT

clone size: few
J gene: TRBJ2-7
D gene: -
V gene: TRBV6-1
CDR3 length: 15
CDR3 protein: CASIEAAVSSYEQYF
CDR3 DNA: TGTGCCAGCATTGAAGCCGCAGTGTCCTCCTACGAGCAGTACTTC

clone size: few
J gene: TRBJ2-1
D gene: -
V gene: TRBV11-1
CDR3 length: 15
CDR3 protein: CASSWSWSESNEQFF
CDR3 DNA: TGTGCCAGTAGCTGGAGCTGGAGCGAGTCCAATGAGCAGTTCTTC

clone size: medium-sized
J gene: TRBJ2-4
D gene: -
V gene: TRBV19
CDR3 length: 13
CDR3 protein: CASRGVAKNIQYF
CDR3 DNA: TGTGCCAGTAGGGGGGTAGCCAAAAACATTCAGTACTTC

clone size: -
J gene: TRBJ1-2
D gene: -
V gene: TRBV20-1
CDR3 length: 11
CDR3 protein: CSAREQNGYTF
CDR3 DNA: TGCAGTGCTAGAGAACAGAATGGCTACACCTTC

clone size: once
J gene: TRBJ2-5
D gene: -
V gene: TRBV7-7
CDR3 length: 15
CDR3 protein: CASSRDPGAGETQYF
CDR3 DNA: TGTGCTAGCAGCAGGGACCCGGGGGCAGGAGAGACCCAGTACTTC

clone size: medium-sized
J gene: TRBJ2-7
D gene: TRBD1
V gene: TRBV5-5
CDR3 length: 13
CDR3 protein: CASSPGTAYEQYF
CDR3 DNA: TGTGCCAGCAGTCCCGGGACAGCTTACGAGCAGTACTTC

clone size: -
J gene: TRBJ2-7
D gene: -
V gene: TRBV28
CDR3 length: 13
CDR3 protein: CASKFPRSYVQYF
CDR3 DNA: TGTGCCAGCAAGTTCCCCCGGTCCTACGTGCAGTACTTC

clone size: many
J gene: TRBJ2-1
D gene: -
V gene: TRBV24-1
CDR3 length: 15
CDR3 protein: CATSDLSGYRNEQFF
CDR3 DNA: TGTGCCACCAGTGATTTGAGCGGATATAGGAATGAGCAGTTCTTC

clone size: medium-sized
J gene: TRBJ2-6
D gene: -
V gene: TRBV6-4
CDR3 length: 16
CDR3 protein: CASSDSVGSGANVLTF
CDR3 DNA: TGTGCCAGCAGTGACTCTGTGGGCTCTGGGGCCAACGTCCTGACTTTC

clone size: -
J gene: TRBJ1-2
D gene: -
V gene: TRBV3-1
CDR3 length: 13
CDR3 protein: CASSQGLLGGYTF
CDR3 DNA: TGTGCCAGCAGCCAAGGTTTGCTTGGCGGCTACACCTTC

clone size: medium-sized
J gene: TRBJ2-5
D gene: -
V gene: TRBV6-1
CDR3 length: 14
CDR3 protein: CASSLLGQQETQYF
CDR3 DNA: TGTGCCAGCAGTCTCCTCGGACAGCAAGAGACCCAGTACTTC

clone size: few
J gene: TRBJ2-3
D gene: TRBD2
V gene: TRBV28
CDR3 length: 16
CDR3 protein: CASSLEAGRGPDTQYF
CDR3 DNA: TGTGCCAGCAGTTTGGAAGCGGGGCGGGGCCCAGATACGCAGTATTTT

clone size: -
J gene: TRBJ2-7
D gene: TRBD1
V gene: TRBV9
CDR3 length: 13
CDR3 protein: CASSAGQGAEQYF
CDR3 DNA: TGTGCCAGCAGCGCGGGCCAGGGGGCGGAGCAGTACTTC

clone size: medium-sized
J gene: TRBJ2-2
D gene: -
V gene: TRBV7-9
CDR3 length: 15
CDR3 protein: CASGGPGGLSGELFF
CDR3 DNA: TGTGCCAGCGGGGGGCCCGGGGGACTTAGCGGGGAGCTGTTTTTT

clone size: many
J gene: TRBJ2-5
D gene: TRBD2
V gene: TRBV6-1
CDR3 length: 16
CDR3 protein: CASSPTRAGEGETQYF
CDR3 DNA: TGTGCCAGCAGCCCTACCCGAGCGGGAGAGGGTGAGACCCAGTACTTC

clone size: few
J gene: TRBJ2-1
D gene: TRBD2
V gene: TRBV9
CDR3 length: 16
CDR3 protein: CASSVALAGLHNGQFF
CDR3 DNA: TGTGCCAGCAGCGTAGCCCTAGCGGGGTTACACAATGGGCAGTTCTTC

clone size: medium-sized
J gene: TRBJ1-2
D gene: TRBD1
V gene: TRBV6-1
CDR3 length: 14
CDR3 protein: CASSSPQGAYGYTF
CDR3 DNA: TGTGCCAGCAGTTCACCACAGGGGGCCTATGGCTACACCTTC

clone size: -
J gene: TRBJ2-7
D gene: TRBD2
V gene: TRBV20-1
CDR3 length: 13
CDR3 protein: CSARDGRGDEQYF
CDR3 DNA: TGCAGTGCTAGAGATGGGCGGGGGGACGAGCAGTACTTC